The source of this T cell receptor beta chain is a study of T and B cells in COVID-19 patients. The wider study: Recovered patients mostly had mild to moderate COVID-19 managed as outpatients.

BIOMED2 TRB-A/B primer pools were used in multiplex TRB PCR. TCRdb called the multiplex PCR reads again in MiXCR, with one record for every CDR3 protein. The table lists approximately 14,000 distinct CDR3 sequences, 28% of them singletons. From blood, roughly 220-550 ng of genomic DNA served as TRB template. V was trimmed by 4 bases and J by 4 bases, leaving 8 bases between them. The CDR3 spans 12 residues. Per germline, CDR1 MNHEY and CDR2 SVGAGI. This clonotype was sampled from a human donor who had recovered from COVID-19. J is TRBJ2-7 and V is TRBV6-5; D unresolved. The sequenced sample was blood. CDR3 in DNA: TGTGCCAGCAGTTTACAAGTATACGAGCAGTACTTC. Translation: CASSLQVYEQYF.